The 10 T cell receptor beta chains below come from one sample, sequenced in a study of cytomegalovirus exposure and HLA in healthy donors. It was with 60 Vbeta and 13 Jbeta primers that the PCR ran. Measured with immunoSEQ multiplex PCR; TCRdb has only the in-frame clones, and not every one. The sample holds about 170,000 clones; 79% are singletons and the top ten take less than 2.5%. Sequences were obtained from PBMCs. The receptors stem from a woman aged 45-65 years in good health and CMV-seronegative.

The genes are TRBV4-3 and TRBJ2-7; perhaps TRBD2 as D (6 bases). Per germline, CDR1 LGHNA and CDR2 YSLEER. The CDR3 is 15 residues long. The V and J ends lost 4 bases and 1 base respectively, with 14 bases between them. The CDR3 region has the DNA TGCGCCAGCAGCCTCGCCGGGACTGGATCCTACGAGCAGTACTTC. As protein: CASSLAGTGSYEQYF.

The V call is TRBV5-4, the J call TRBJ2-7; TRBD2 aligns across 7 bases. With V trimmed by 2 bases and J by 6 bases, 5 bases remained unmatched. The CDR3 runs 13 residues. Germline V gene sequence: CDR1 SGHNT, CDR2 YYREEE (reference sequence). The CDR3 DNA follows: TGTGCCAGCAGCTTAGGACTAGTTGCCGAGCAGTACTTC. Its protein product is CASSLGLVAEQYF.

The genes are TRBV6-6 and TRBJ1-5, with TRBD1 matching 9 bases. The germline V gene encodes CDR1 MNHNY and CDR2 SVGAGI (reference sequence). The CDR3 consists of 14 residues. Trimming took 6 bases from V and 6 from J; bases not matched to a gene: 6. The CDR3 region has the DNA TGTGCCAGCAGGACGACAGGGGGAAGTCAGCCCCAGCATTTT. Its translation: CASRTTGGSQPQHF.

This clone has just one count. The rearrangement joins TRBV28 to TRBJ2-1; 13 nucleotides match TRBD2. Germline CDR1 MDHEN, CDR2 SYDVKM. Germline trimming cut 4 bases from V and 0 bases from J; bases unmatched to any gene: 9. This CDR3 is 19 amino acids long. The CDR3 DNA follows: TGTGCCAGCAGTTCCCCCGGACTAGCGGGGGTGAGCTCCTACAATGAGCAGTTCTTC. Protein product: CASSSPGLAGVSSYNEQFF.

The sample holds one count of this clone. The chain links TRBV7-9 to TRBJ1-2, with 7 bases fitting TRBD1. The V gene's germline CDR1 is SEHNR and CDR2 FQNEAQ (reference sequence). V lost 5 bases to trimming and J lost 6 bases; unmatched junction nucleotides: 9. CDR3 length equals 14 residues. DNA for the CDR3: TGTGCCAGCAGCCCCGGGACAGCTCGTGATGGCTACACCTTC. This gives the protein CASSPGTARDGYTF.

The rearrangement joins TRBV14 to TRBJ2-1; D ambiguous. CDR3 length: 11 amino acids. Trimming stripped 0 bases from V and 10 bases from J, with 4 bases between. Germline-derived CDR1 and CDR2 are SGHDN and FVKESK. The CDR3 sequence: CASSQDLEQFF. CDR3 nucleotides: TGTGCCAGCAGCCAAGATCTCGAGCAGTTCTTC.

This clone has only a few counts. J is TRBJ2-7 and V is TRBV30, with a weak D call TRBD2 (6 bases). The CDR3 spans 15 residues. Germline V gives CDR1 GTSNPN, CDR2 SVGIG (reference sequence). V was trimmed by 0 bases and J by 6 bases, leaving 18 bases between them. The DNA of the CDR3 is TGTGCCTGGAGTGTACCCTCCGTGGGGGGATCCGAGCAGTACTTC. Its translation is CAWSVPSVGGSEQYF.

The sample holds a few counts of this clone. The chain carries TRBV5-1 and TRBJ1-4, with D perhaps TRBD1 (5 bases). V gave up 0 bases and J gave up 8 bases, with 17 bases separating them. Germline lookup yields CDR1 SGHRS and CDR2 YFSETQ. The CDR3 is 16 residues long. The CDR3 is CASSLELGAGWEKLFF. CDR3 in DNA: TGCGCCAGCAGCTTGGAGCTTGGGGCAGGGTGGGAAAAACTGTTTTTT.

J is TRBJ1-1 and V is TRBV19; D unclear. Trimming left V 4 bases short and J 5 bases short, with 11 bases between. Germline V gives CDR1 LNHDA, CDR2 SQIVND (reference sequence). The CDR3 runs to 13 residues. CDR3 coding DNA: TGTGCCAGTAGTACTAGACCGGAGACTGAAGCTTTCTTT. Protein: CASSTRPETEAFF.

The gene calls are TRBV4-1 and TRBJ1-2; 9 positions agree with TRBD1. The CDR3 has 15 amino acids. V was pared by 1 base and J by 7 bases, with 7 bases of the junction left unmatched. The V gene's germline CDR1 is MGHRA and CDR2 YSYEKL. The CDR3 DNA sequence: TGCGCCAGCAGCCAAGGGCTGGGACAGGGCACTGGCTACACCTTC. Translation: CASSQGLGQGTGYTF.